This TCR beta chain was identified during a study of control samples from healthy donors and cancer patients. This CDR3 region has 14 residues. Losses at the gene ends were 5 bases for V and 5 bases for J; bases not matched to a gene: 7. CDR1 is MNHEY and CDR2 is SVGAGI in the germline V gene. Profiling relied on immunoSEQ multiplex PCR, and the TCRdb table lists in-frame clones only, not all of them. The data show roughly 43,000 clones, approximately 87% seen once. Sequencing used PBMCs. This sequence joins TRBV6-5 and TRBJ2-7; TRBD1 matches 9 bases. This receptor was taken from an older woman with lung cancer. The CDR3 is CASSRTGVKHEQYF. In DNA form, the CDR3 reads TGTGCCAGCAGTCGGACAGGGGTGAAGCACGAGCAGTACTTC.